This T cell receptor beta chain was recorded in a study of blood T cell repertoires in COVID-19. Study context: COVID-19 samples, acute and convalescent, were from the United States, Italy and Spain.

Clones were sequenced by immunoSEQ multiplex PCR, and TCRdb holds only the in-frame ones, with some missing. The sample records roughly 260,000 clones, roughly 89% being singletons. Adults between about 18 and 95 years of age took part from 20 to 25 US areas. Cohorts were determined from participant-reported clinical history. The origin of this receptor is a woman aged 25 to 39 with acute COVID-19. Sequencing used PBMCs or T cells enriched from blood (not recorded which).

The CDR3 spells CASSSVFIGTGASEQYF. The DNA for the CDR3 is TGTGCCAGCAGCTCCGTTTTTATCGGGACAGGGGCTTCCGAGCAGTACTTC. The rearrangement uses TRBV7-8 and TRBJ2-7, with 10 bases lining up with TRBD1. CDR1 and CDR2 (germline): SGHVS, FQNEAQ. V lost 4 bases to trimming and J lost 6 bases; unmatched junction nucleotides: 15. This CDR3 region has 17 residues.